Below, 2 T cell receptor beta chains from the same sample are listed, as sequenced in a study of T cell repertoires in cytomegalovirus infection. One entry per CDR3 protein, called by TCRdb with MiXCR from the reads. The sample contains about 130,000 distinct CDR3 sequences, 32% of which appear only once. These TCRs' antigens remain unknown. The sequencing here drew on CD8+ T cells from cultured PBMCs, taken from culture after CMV antigen stimulation. The origin of the receptors is a human donor in good health (CMV status not recorded). Some clones in this sample may be carry-over from other donors' samples.

The genes are TRBV5-4 and TRBJ2-1, with no clear D. Trimming left V 4 bases short and J 4 bases short, with 18 bases between. The germline V gene has CDR1 SGHNT and CDR2 YYREEE (reference sequence). The CDR3 covers 16 residues. The CDR3 sequence is CASSPPSGQAYNEQFF. The CDR3 region has the DNA TGTGCCAGCAGCCCACCATCTGGGCAGGCGTACAATGAGCAGTTCTTC.

The CDR3, as DNA: TGTGCCAGCAGTTACGATGCAGGGGCTACCTATGGCTACACCTTC. Residues: CASSYDAGATYGYTF. The V and J genes are TRBV6-5 and TRBJ1-2; weak D call: TRBD1 (6 bases). V was trimmed by 2 bases and J by 4 bases, leaving 14 bases between them. The CDR3 loop spans 15 amino acids. From germline, CDR1 is MNHEY and CDR2 SVGAGI.